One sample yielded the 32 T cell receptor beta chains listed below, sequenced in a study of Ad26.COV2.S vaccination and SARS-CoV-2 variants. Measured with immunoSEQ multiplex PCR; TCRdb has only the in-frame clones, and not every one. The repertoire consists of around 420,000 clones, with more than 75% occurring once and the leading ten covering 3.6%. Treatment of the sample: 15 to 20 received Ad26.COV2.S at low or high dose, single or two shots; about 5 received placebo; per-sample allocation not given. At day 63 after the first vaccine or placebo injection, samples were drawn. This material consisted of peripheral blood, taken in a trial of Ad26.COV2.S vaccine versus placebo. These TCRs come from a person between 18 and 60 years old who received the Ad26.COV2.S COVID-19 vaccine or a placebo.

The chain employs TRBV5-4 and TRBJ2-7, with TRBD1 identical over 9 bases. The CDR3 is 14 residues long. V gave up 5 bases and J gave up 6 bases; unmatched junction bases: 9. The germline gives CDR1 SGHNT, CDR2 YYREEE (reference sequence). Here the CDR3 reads CASRPGTGLIEQYF. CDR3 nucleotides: TGTGCCAGCAGGCCCGGGACAGGGCTTATCGAGCAGTACTTC.

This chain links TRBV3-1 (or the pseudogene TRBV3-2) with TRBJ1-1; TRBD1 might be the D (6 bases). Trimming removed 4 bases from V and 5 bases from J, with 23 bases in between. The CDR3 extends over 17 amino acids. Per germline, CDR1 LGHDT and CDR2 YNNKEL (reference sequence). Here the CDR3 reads CASSPTPLRLQGTEAFF. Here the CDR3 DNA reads TGTGCCAGCAGCCCCACGCCCCTTCGACTCCAGGGGACTGAAGCTTTCTTT.

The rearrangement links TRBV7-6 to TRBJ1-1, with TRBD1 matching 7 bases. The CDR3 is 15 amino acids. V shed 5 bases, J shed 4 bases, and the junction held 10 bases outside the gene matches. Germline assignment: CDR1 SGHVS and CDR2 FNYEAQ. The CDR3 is CASSTLTGWATEAFF. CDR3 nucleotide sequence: TGTGCCAGCAGCACGTTGACAGGGTGGGCCACTGAAGCTTTCTTT.

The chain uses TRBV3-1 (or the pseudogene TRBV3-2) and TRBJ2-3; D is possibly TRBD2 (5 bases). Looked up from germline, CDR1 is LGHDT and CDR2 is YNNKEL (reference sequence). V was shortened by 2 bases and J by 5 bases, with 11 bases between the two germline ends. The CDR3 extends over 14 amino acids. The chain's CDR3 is CASSQSYRGDTQYF. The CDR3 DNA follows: TGTGCCAGCAGCCAATCTTATCGGGGAGATACGCAGTATTTT.

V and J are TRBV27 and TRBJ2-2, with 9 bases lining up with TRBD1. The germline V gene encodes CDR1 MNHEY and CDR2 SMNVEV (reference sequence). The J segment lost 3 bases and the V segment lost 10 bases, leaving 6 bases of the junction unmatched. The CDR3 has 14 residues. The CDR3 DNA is TGTGCCACCCGGGGACAGGGTTACACCGGGGAGCTGTTTTTT. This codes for CATRGQGYTGELFF.

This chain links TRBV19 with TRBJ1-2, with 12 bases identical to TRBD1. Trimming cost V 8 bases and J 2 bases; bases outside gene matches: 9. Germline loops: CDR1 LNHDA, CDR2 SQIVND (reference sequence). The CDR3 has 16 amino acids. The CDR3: CASLSRDRGLNYGYTF. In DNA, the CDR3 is TGTGCCAGTCTGTCCCGGGACAGGGGGCTGAACTATGGCTACACCTTC.

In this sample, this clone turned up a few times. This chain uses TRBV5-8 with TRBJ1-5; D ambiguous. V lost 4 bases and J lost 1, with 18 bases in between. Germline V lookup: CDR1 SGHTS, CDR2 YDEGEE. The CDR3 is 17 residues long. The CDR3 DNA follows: TGTGCCAGCAGCAGGACCTACGAGGCGGGGAGCAATCAGCCCCAGCATTTT. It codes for CASSRTYEAGSNQPQHF. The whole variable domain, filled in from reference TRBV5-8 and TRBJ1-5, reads EAGVTQSPTHLIKTRGQQATLRCSPISGHTSVYWYQQALGLGLQFLLWYDEGEERNRGNFPPRFSGRQFPNYSSELNVNALELEDSALYLCASSRTYEAGSNQPQHFGDGTRLSIL.

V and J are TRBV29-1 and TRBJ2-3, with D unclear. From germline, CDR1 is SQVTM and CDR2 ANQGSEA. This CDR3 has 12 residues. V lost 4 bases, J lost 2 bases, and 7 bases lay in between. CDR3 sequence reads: CSVVRATDTQYF. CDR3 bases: TGCAGCGTTGTCCGCGCCACAGATACGCAGTATTTT.

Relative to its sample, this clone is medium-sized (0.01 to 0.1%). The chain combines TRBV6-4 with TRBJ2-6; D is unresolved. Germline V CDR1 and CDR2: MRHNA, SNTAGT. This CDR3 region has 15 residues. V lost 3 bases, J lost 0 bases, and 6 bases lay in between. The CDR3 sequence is CASSEDNSGANVLTF. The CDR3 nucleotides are TGTGCCAGCAGTGAAGACAACTCTGGGGCCAACGTCCTGACTTTC.

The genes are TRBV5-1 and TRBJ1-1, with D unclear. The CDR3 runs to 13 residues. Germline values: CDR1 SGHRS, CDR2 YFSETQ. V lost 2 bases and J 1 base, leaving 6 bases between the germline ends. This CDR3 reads CASSLVTNTEAFF. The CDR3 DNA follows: TGCGCCAGCAGCTTAGTCACGAACACTGAAGCTTTCTTT.

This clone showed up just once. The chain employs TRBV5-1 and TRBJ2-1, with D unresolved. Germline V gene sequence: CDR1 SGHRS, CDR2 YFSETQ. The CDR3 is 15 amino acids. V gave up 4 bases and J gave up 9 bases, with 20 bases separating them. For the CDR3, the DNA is TGCGCCAGCAGCACAGCCGCATATCAGTCGGTTGAGCAGTTCTTC. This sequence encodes CASSTAAYQSVEQFF.

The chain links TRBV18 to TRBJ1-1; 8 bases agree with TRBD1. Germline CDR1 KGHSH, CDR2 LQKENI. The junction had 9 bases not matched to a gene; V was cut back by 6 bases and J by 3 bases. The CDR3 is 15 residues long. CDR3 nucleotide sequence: TGTGCCAGCTCGCCAATGACAGGGGCGGACACTGAAGCTTTCTTT. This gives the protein CASSPMTGADTEAFF.

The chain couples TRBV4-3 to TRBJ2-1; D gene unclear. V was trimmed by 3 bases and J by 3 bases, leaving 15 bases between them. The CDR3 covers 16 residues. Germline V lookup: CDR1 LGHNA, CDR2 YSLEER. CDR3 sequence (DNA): TGCGCCAGCAGCCAGATAGTAGGCGCCAACTACAATGAGCAGTTCTTC. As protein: CASSQIVGANYNEQFF.

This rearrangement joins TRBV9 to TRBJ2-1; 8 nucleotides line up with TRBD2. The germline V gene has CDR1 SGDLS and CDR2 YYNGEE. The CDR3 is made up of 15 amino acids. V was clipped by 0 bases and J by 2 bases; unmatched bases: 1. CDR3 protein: CASSVDSGTYNEQFF. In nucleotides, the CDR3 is TGTGCCAGCAGCGTAGATAGCGGGACCTACAATGAGCAGTTCTTC.

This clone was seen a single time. The CDR3 DNA sequence: TGTGCCAGCCTACAGGGTGTCGGGGGCACTGAAGCTTTCTTT. This translates into CASLQGVGGTEAFF. The chain carries TRBV27 and TRBJ1-1; maybe TRBD1 (6 bases). Germline V CDR1 and CDR2: MNHEY, SMNVEV (reference sequence). This CDR3 spans 14 amino acids. The V gene lost 8 bases and the J gene lost 4 bases, with 17 bases spanning the gap.

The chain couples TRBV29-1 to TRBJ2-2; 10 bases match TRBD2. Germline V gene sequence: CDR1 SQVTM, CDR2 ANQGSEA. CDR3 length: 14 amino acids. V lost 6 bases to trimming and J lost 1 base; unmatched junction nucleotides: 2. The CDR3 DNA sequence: TGCAGCGTCCTAGCGGGGGTGAACACCGGGGAGCTGTTTTTT. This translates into CSVLAGVNTGELFF.

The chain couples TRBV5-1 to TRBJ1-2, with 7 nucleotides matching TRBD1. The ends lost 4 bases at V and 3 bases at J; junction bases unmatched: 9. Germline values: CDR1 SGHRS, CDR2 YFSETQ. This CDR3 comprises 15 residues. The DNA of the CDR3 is TGCGCCAGCAGCCCTCGCCAGGGGGTTTACTATGGCTACACCTTC. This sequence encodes CASSPRQGVYYGYTF.

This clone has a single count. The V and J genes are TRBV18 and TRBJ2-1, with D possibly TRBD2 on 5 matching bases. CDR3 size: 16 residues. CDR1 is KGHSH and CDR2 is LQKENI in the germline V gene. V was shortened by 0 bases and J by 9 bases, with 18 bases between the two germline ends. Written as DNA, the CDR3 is TGTGCCAGCTCACCACCCTTGTCGGGAACCCCGGGTGAGCAGTTCTTC. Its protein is CASSPPLSGTPGEQFF.

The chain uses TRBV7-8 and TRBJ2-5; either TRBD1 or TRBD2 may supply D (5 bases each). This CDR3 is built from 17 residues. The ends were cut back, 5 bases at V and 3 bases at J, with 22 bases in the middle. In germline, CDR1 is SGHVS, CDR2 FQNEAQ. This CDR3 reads CASSPLTRGAQKETQYF. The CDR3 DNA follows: TGTGCCAGCAGCCCCCTCACTAGGGGAGCACAAAAAGAGACCCAGTACTTC.

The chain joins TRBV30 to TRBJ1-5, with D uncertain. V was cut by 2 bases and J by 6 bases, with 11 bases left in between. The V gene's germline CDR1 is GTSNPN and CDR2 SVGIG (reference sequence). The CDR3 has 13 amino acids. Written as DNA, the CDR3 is TGTGCCTGGAGTCCCTTGGACGCTCAGCCCCAGCATTTT. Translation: CAWSPLDAQPQHF.

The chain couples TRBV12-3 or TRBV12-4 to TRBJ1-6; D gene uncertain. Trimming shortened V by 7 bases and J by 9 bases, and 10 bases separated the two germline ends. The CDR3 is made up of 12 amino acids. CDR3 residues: CASTGEGSPLHF. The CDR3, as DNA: TGTGCCAGCACGGGAGAAGGTTCACCCCTCCACTTT.

Here the CDR3 reads CASSLAGVQETQYF. The CDR3 DNA sequence: TGTGCCAGCAGTTTGGCGGGCGTGCAAGAGACCCAGTACTTC. The chain recombines TRBV28 with TRBJ2-5, with TRBD2 as a possible D gene (5 bases). The CDR3 length is 14 residues. The V gene lost 3 bases and the J gene lost 2 bases, with 10 bases spanning the gap. From germline, CDR1 is MDHEN and CDR2 SYDVKM.

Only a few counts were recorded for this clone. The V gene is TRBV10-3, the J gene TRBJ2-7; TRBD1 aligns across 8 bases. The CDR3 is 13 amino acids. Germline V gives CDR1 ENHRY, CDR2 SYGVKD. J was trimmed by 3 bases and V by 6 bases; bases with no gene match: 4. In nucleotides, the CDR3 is TGTGCCATCAGAAGACAGGGGTTCTACGAGCAGTACTTC. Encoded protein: CAIRRQGFYEQYF.

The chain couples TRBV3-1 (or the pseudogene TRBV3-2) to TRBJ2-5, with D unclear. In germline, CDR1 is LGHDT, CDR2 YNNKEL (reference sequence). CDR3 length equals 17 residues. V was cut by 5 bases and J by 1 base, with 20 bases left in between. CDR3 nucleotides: TGTGCCAGCAGCATCCATGGGAACCCTCTTGCCCAAGAGACCCAGTACTTC. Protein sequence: CASSIHGNPLAQETQYF.

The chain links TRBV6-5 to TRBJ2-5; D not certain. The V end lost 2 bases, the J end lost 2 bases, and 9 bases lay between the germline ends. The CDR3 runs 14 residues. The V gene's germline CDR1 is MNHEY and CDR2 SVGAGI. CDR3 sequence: CASSYQGPQETQYF. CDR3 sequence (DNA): TGTGCCAGCAGTTACCAAGGACCTCAAGAGACCCAGTACTTC.

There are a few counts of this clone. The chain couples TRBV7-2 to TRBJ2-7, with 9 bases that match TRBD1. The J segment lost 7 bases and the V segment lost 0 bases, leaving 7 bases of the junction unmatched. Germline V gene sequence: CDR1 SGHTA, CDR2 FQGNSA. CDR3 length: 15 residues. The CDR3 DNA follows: TGTGCCAGCAGCTTAGCCGGGACAGGGCTGGGGGAGCAGTACTTC. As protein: CASSLAGTGLGEQYF.

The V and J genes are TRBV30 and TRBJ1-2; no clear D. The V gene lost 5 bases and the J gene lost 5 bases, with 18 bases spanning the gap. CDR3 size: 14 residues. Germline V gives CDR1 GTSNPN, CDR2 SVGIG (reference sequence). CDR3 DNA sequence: TGTGCCTGGGCCGACGGGGTGGGTTTTTATGGCTACACCTTC. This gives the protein CAWADGVGFYGYTF.

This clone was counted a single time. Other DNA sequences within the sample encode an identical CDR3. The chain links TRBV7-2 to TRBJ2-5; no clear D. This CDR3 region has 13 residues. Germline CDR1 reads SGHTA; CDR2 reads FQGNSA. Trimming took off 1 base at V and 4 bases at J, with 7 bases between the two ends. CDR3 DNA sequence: TGTGCCAGCAGCTTAGTAGGCGGAGAGACCCAGTACTTC. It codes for CASSLVGGETQYF.

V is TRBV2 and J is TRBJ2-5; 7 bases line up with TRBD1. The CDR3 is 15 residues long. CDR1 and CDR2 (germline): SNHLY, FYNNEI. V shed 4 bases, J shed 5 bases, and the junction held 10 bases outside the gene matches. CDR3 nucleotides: TGTGCCAGCAGTGCTGGACAGGAGCAGATCGAGACCCAGTACTTC. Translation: CASSAGQEQIETQYF. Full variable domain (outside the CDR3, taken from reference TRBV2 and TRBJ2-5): EPEVTQTPSHQVTQMGQEVILRCVPISNHLYFYWYRQILGQKVEFLVSFYNNEISEKSEIFDDQFSVERPDGSNFTLKIRSTKLEDSAMYFCASSAGQEQIETQYFGPGTRLLVL.

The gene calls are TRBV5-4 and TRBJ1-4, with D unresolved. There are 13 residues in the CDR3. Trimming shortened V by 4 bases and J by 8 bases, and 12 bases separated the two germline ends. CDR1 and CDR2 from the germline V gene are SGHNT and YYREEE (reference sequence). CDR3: CASSRTSSEKLFF. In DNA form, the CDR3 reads TGTGCCAGCAGCCGTACATCTTCAGAAAAACTGTTTTTT.

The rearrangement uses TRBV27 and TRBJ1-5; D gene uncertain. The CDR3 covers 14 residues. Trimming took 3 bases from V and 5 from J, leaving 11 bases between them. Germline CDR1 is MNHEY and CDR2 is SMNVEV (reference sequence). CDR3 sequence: CASSFSGNDQPQHF. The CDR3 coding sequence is TGTGCCAGCAGTTTTTCCGGTAACGATCAGCCCCAGCATTTT.

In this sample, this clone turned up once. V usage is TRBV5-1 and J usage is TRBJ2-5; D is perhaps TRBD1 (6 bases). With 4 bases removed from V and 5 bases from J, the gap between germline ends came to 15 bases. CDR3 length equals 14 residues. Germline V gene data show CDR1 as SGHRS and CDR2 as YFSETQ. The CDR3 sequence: CASSPYTGLETQYF. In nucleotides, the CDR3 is TGCGCCAGCAGCCCCTACACAGGGTTGGAGACCCAGTACTTC.